One and the same sample provided the 21 T cell receptor beta chains below, sequenced in a study of beta chain features in type 1 diabetes. Broader study findings: Patients with Type 1 diabetes showed moderately but significantly shorter TCRB CDR3s in all four CD4+ subsets.

Reverse transcription of all isolated RNA meant that expressed TCRB transcripts were sequenced. Sequenced by immunoSEQ multiplex PCR; TCRdb stores in-frame clones only, minus some. Of over 650,000 clones detected, more than 12% appear once; the ten largest clones hold 0.035% to 0.04%. Their specific antigens are unknown. Sequencing used naive CD4+ T cells from blood. Source of these receptors: a man aged 18 to 29 with type 1 diabetes.

Only a few counts were recorded for this clone. V usage is TRBV5-1 and J usage is TRBJ1-1; D gene unclear. V lost 2 bases and J 1 base, leaving 12 bases between the germline ends. Germline V gives CDR1 SGHRS, CDR2 YFSETQ. The CDR3 sequence is 15 residues long. In nucleotides, the CDR3 is TGCGCCAGCAGCTTTGGTGCCCCAGGGAACACTGAAGCTTTCTTT. This encodes CASSFGAPGNTEAFF.

This clone was picked up a small number of times. This chain joins TRBV4-2 and TRBJ2-7; 9 bases are a match to TRBD1. The CDR3 totals 16 residues. J lost 4 bases, V lost 0 bases, and 7 bases had no gene match. The germline V gene encodes CDR1 LGHNA and CDR2 YNFKEQ. CDR3 in amino acids: CASSQELGQGRYEQYF. The CDR3 region has the DNA TGTGCCAGCAGCCAAGAATTGGGACAGGGTAGGTACGAGCAGTACTTC.

This clone was seen a few times. The chain is built from TRBV2 and TRBJ1-5, with a tentative D call TRBD1 (5 bases). The CDR3 has 14 amino acids. The V gene lost 8 bases and the J gene lost 0 bases, with 11 bases spanning the gap. CDR1 SNHLY and CDR2 FYNNEI come from the germline V gene. The CDR3 DNA sequence: TGTGCCAGCCGGGGACGGAATAGCAATCAGCCCCAGCATTTT. It codes for CASRGRNSNQPQHF.

The chain is built from TRBV23-1 and TRBJ1-6; 9 positions match TRBD1. TRBV23-1 is an ORF for which the function is uncertain. Trimming cost V 0 bases and J 3 bases; bases outside gene matches: 6. The CDR3 spans 18 residues. CDR3 DNA sequence: TGCGCCAGCAGTCAATCGAGGGACAGGGACTTCTATAATTCACCCCTCCACTTT. Protein sequence: CASSQSRDRDFYNSPLHF.

This clone has a handful of counts. The chain links TRBV2 to TRBJ2-1; D is ambiguous. CDR3 size: 13 residues. Trimming cost V 6 bases and J 5 bases, with 11 bases left between them. Germline V CDR1 and CDR2: SNHLY, FYNNEI. For the CDR3, the DNA is TGTGCCAGCAGGAAATCGCTGAACAATGAGCAGTTCTTC. Translation gives CASRKSLNNEQFF.

This clone was detected a few times. In the same sample, other DNA sequences code for this CDR3. V is TRBV9 and J is TRBJ1-6; no definite D call. The CDR3 extends over 15 amino acids. Germline assignment: CDR1 SGDLS and CDR2 YYNGEE. The ends were cut back, 0 bases at V and 0 bases at J, with 4 bases in the middle. Here the CDR3 DNA reads TGTGCCAGCAGCGTAGCAGGCTCCTATAATTCACCCCTCCACTTT. Translated, it gives CASSVAGSYNSPLHF.

Only a few counts were recorded for this clone. Within the sample, other DNA sequences also encode this same CDR3. This chain joins TRBV30 and TRBJ2-3; no reliable D call. Trimming removed 0 bases at V and 6 bases at J, with 10 bases between. The CDR3 is made up of 13 amino acids. Germline-derived CDR1 and CDR2 are GTSNPN and SVGIG (reference sequence). DNA of the CDR3: TGTGCCTGGAGTGTATCCCTGGGGGATACGCAGTATTTT. Its translation is CAWSVSLGDTQYF.

The rearrangement uses TRBV5-4 and TRBJ2-5, with a possible D match to TRBD1 (5 bases). The V end was cut by 7 bases, the J end by 5 bases, with 15 bases between. Germline loops: CDR1 SGHNT, CDR2 YYREEE (reference sequence). There are 13 residues in the CDR3. The chain's CDR3 is CASGVGAKETQYF. In DNA form, the CDR3 reads TGTGCCAGCGGGGTAGGGGCCAAGGAGACCCAGTACTTC. The full variable domain, its missing parts supplied by reference TRBV5-4 and TRBJ2-5, is ETGVTQSPTHLIKTRGQQVTLRCSSQSGHNTVSWYQQALGQGPQFIFQYYREEENGRGNFPPRFSGLQFPNYSSELNVNALELDDSALYLCASGVGAKETQYFGPGTRLLVL.

This clone was observed a few times. The chain combines TRBV11-2 with TRBJ2-5; D gene ambiguous. V lost 3 bases to trimming and J lost 7 bases, with 12 bases between them. The germline V gene has CDR1 SGHAT and CDR2 FQNNGV. The CDR3 consists of 13 residues. The CDR3 nucleotides are TGTGCCAGCAGCTTGAACCCGAGTGGGACCCAGTACTTC. Residues: CASSLNPSGTQYF.

The table lists this clone with a few counts. The gene calls are TRBV30 and TRBJ2-3; D is unresolved. Trimming took 2 bases from V and 6 from J, leaving 9 bases between them. Per germline, CDR1 GTSNPN and CDR2 SVGIG (reference sequence). This CDR3 contains 12 residues. CDR3 DNA sequence: TGTGCCTGGAGTCTCAGCTTCGATACGCAGTATTTT. It encodes CAWSLSFDTQYF. Full variable domain (missing parts from reference TRBV30 and TRBJ2-3): SQTIHQWPATLVQPVGSPLSLECTVEGTSNPNLYWYRQAAGRGLQLLFYSVGIGQISSEVPQNLSASRPQDRQFILSSKKLLLSDSGFYLCAWSLSFDTQYFGPGTRLTVL.

This clone was observed a few times. The V call is TRBV7-9, the J call TRBJ2-7, with D possibly matching TRBD1 (5 bases). The CDR3 contains 14 residues. CDR1 and CDR2 from the germline V gene are SEHNR and FQNEAQ (reference sequence). V lost 4 bases, J lost 3 bases, and 13 bases lay in between. CDR3 protein: CASSSNPQVYEQYF. DNA of the CDR3: TGTGCCAGCAGCTCAAACCCACAGGTCTACGAGCAGTACTTC.

The chain has TRBV7-9 and TRBJ2-5, with D possibly TRBD1 on 6 matching bases. Looked up from germline, CDR1 is SEHNR and CDR2 is FQNEAQ (reference sequence). The length of the CDR3 is 14 residues. V was shortened by 5 bases and J by 5 bases, with 15 bases between the two germline ends. The CDR3 sequence is CASSQGGIRETQYF. The CDR3 coding sequence is TGTGCCAGCAGCCAAGGGGGAATACGGGAGACCCAGTACTTC.

As regards this clone: Other DNA sequences from this sample encode an identical CDR3 as well. The V gene is TRBV30, the J gene TRBJ2-2; D gene unclear. Germline-derived CDR1 and CDR2 are GTSNPN and SVGIG (reference sequence). The V end lost 1 base, the J end lost 0 bases, and 6 bases lay between the germline ends. This CDR3 spans 14 amino acids. The CDR3, as DNA: TGTGCCTGGAGTGGTCTAGCGAACACCGGGGAGCTGTTTTTT. This encodes CAWSGLANTGELFF.

This rearrangement joins TRBV5-1 to TRBJ2-3, with D unresolved. The CDR3 contains 15 residues. Germline CDR1 is SGHRS and CDR2 is YFSETQ. Trimming left V 4 bases short and J 0 bases short, with 12 bases between. The DNA for the CDR3 is TGCGCCAGCAGCCCTACTACGCAGAGCACAGATACGCAGTATTTT. Its protein product is CASSPTTQSTDTQYF.

There are a few counts of this clone. The V gene is TRBV4-3, the J gene TRBJ2-5; D not certain. The V and J ends lost 4 bases and 2 bases respectively, with 8 bases between them. The CDR3 extends over 13 amino acids. Germline CDR1 is LGHNA and CDR2 is YSLEER. The CDR3 sequence: CASSPGTQETQYF. DNA of the CDR3: TGCGCCAGCAGCCCTGGTACTCAAGAGACCCAGTACTTC.

This clone was counted a few times. The CDR3: CASSVASVQETQYF. DNA for the CDR3: TGTGCCAGCAGCGTAGCCTCGGTCCAAGAGACCCAGTACTTC. The J gene is TRBJ2-5, the V gene TRBV9; D gene uncertain. CDR1 SGDLS and CDR2 YYNGEE come from the germline V gene. The ends were cut back, 0 bases at V and 1 base at J, with 7 bases in the middle. The CDR3 length is 14 residues. The full variable domain, its missing parts supplied by reference TRBV9 and TRBJ2-5, is DSGVTQTPKHLITATGQRVTLRCSPRSGDLSVYWYQQSLDQGLQFLIQYYNGEERAKGNILERFSAQQFPDLHSELNLSSLELGDSALYFCASSVASVQETQYFGPGTRLLVL.

This clone was recorded a few times. J is TRBJ1-6 and V is TRBV7-8; tentatively, D is TRBD1 (5 bases). The V gene's germline CDR1 is SGHVS and CDR2 FQNEAQ. This CDR3 spans 18 amino acids. Trimming pared 3 bases from V and 0 bases from J, leaving 15 bases between. The CDR3 bases are TGTGCCAGCAGCTTGGGGAGGTGGGGCAGCTCCTATAATTCACCCCTCCACTTT. This translates into CASSLGRWGSSYNSPLHF.

This clone was detected only a few times. The chain employs TRBV9 and TRBJ2-4, with D perhaps TRBD2 (6 bases). V was clipped by 0 bases and J by 5 bases, with 15 bases between them. The CDR3 runs 16 residues. Germline V gene sequence: CDR1 SGDLS, CDR2 YYNGEE. The CDR3 DNA is TGTGCCAGCAGCGTAGCTCCGGAGGGGTCCCAAAACATTCAGTACTTC. It encodes CASSVAPEGSQNIQYF.

The chain employs TRBV5-1 and TRBJ2-3; 8 nucleotides agree with TRBD1. CDR1 is SGHRS and CDR2 is YFSETQ in the germline V gene. V trimming: 0 bases; J trimming: 7 bases; junction bases outside the gene matches: 4. The CDR3 consists of 14 residues. The DNA for the CDR3 is TGCGCCAGCAGCTTGGGGGACAGGAGTTATACGCAGTATTTT. This sequence encodes CASSLGDRSYTQYF.

The chain joins TRBV12-5 to TRBJ1-2; no clear D gene. The V end was cut by 5 bases, the J end by 5 bases, with 9 bases between. Germline CDR1 LGHNT, CDR2 FRNRAP. The CDR3 is made up of 12 amino acids. Written as DNA, the CDR3 is TGTGCTAGTGGTCGAGACCGGTATGGCTACACCTTC. Protein product: CASGRDRYGYTF.

The chain combines TRBV20-1 with TRBJ1-2; TRBD1 might be the D (5 bases). The germline V gene encodes CDR1 DFQATT and CDR2 SNEGSKA (reference sequence). The CDR3 has 10 residues. CDR3 sequence (DNA): TGCGGGGCCCGGGTTTATGGCTACACCTTC. It yields the protein CGARVYGYTF.